The TCR beta chain described here comes from a study of blood T cell repertoires in COVID-19. Germline CDR1 MNHNY, CDR2 SVGAGI (reference sequence). J lost 6 bases, V lost 5 bases, and 17 bases had no gene match. This CDR3 has 17 amino acids. Sequencing used immunoSEQ multiplex PCR; TCRdb keeps in-frame clones, though not all of them. The sample holds some 120,000 clones, almost 85% seen once. The rearrangement joins TRBV6-6 to TRBJ1-2; 8 bases are shared with TRBD1. The receptor's source is a young woman who had recovered from COVID-19. Material: peripheral blood. The CDR3 sequence: CASSPRGGTGIGNGYTF. CDR3 bases: TGTGCCAGCAGTCCACGCGGAGGGACAGGTATTGGGAATGGCTACACCTTC.